These 6 T cell receptor beta chains share one sample of origin, sequenced in a study of CD8+CD57+ T cells in acquired aplastic anemia. Researchers used genomic DNA as the template to profile TCR beta VDJ and CDR3. TCRdb analysed the reads with MiXCR anew, one entry per CDR3 protein. Of about 220,000 distinct CDR3 sequences in the sample, 47% were seen once. Whoever was chosen for sequencing had shown CD8+CD57+ cell expansion by flow cytometry. Sequencing was performed on sorted CD4+, CD8+, or CD8+CD57+ T cells (not recorded which) from PBMCs. All receptors derive from a human donor with aplastic anemia.

This clonotype was found a few times. V is TRBV6-5 and J is TRBJ2-7; 8 nucleotides align to TRBD2. With V trimmed by 0 bases and J by 4 bases, 14 bases remained unmatched. The CDR3 contains 18 residues. CDR1 is MNHEY, CDR2 SVGAGI, per germline. CDR3 in DNA: TGTGCCAGCAGTTACTCGAGGGGGTACGGGAGGGCGCCTTACGAGCAGTACTTC. Translated, it gives CASSYSRGYGRAPYEQYF.

There are many counts of this clonotype. V usage is TRBV14 and J usage is TRBJ2-3; D is perhaps TRBD2 (7 bases). The CDR3 is 15 amino acids. The germline V gene encodes CDR1 SGHDN and CDR2 FVKESK. Between the trimmed V and J ends, which lost 5 bases and 4 bases, there was a span of 16 bases. DNA for the CDR3: TGTGCCAGCAGCTTGTACGGGGGGCCGCCAGATACGCAGTATTTT. Protein: CASSLYGGPPDTQYF.

This clonotype appeared a few times. The chain is built from TRBV29-1 and TRBJ2-5; 9 bases agree with TRBD1. With V trimmed by 8 bases and J by 6 bases, 16 bases remained unmatched. The CDR3 is made up of 15 amino acids. Germline V gene data show CDR1 as SQVTM and CDR2 as ANQGSEA. The CDR3, as DNA: TGCAGCCTCACCACTTGGGACAGGGTTTCAAAGACCCAGTACTTC. Amino acid sequence: CSLTTWDRVSKTQYF.

This clonotype was seen a few times. This sequence joins TRBV12-3 or TRBV12-4 and TRBJ2-2; TRBD2 aligns across 8 bases. The V gene end was trimmed by 4 bases and the J gene end by 4 bases; junction bases not matched to a gene: 11. The CDR3 runs to 17 residues. The chain's CDR3 is CASSWGGSGAGTGELFF. The CDR3, as DNA: TGTGCCAGCAGTTGGGGGGGTAGCGGGGCTGGCACCGGGGAGCTGTTTTTT.

The V and J genes are TRBV3-1 and TRBJ1-5, with D unresolved. V lost 0 bases to trimming and J lost 3 bases, with 9 bases between them. The CDR3 sequence is 15 residues long. Germline values: CDR1 LGHDT, CDR2 YNNKEL (reference sequence). In DNA form, the CDR3 reads TGTGCCAGCAGCCAAGATTCCGGGTACAATCAGCCCCAGCATTTT. This gives the protein CASSQDSGYNQPQHF.

This chain connects TRBV2 to TRBJ2-7, with D possibly being TRBD2 (5 bases). Germline V gives CDR1 SNHLY, CDR2 FYNNEI. The CDR3 is 14 residues long. Deletions cut 5 bases from V and 6 bases from J, with 17 bases between. The CDR3 sequence is CASSIPLTRGEQYF. In nucleotides, the CDR3 is TGTGCCAGCAGTATTCCTCTTACTAGAGGCGAGCAGTACTTC.